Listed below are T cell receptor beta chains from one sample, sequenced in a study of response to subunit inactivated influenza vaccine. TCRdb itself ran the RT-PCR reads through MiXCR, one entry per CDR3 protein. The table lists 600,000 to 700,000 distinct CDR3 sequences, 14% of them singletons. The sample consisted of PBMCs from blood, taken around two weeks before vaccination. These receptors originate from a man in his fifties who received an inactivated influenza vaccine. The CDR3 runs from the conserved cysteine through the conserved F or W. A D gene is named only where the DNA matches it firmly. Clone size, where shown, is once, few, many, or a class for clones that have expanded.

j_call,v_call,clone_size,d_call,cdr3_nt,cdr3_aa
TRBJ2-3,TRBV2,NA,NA,TGTGCCAGCAGTGTCTCAATGGATACGCAGTATTTT,CASSVSMDTQYF
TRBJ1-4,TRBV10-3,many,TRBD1,TGTGCCATCAAGGGACAGGACGGGGCTAATGAAAAACTGTTTTTT,CAIKGQDGANEKLFF
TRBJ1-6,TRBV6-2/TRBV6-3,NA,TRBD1,TGTGCCAGCAGACACCTGGACAGGGGAAAACCCCTCCACTTT,CASRHLDRGKPLHF
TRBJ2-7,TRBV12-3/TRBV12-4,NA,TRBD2,TGTGCCAGCACCCTAAGCGGGGGGGTTTCCTACGAGCAGTACTTC,CASTLSGGVSYEQYF
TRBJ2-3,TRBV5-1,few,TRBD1,TGCGCCAGCAGCTTGCAAGGGGGCGACCGTACGCAGTATTTT,CASSLQGGDRTQYF
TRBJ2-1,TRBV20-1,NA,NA,TGCAGTGCTAGAGATTTAGCACGAAACCGAAACAATGAGCAGTTCTTC,CSARDLARNRNNEQFF
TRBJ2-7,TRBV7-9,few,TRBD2,TGTGCCAGCAGCTATTGGGAGGGATTCGGAGAGCAGTACTTC,CASSYWEGFGEQYF
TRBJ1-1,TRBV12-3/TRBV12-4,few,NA,TGTGCCAGCAGTCCCCGGGTGCAGAGGCTTTTCTTT,CASSPRVQRLFF
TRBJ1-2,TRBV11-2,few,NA,TGTGCCAGCAGCTCGACTGATCAGGGAAATGGCTACACCTTC,CASSSTDQGNGYTF
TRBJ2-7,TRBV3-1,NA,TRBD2,TGTGCCAGCAGCCAAGATGCAGCTAGCGGGAGAATATCCGAGCAGTACTTC,CASSQDAASGRISEQYF
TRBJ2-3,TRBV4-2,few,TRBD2,TGTGCCAGCAGCCGAGGACTAGCGGGAGATACAGATACGCAGTATTTT,CASSRGLAGDTDTQYF
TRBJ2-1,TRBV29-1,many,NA,TGCAGCGTAAGAGGGGTAGTCAATGAGCAGTTCTTC,CSVRGVVNEQFF
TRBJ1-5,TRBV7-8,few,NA,TGTGCCAGCAGCTTAGGGGGGGACAAACAGCCCCAGCATTTT,CASSLGGDKQPQHF
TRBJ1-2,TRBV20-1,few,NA,TGCAGTGGTGGCAGACGGTCAAACTATGGCTACACCTTC,CSGGRRSNYGYTF
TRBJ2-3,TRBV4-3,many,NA,TGCGCCAGCAGCCAAGTAGCGGCCCTGAGCACAGATACGCAGTATTTT,CASSQVAALSTDTQYF
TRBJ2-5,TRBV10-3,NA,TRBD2,TGTGCCACCGCGACTAGCGGGGACCAAGAGACCCAGTACTTC,CATATSGDQETQYF
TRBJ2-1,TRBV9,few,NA,TGTGCCAGCAGCGTAGTGTGGTCCGGTGAGCAGTTCTTC,CASSVVWSGEQFF
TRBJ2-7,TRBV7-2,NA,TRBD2,TGTGCCAGCAGACCCCGACTAGCGGGAGTTTACGAGCAGTACTTC,CASRPRLAGVYEQYF
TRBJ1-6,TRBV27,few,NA,TGTGCCAGCAGTTTATACCGGGGGAGTCATAATTCACCCCTCCACTTT,CASSLYRGSHNSPLHF
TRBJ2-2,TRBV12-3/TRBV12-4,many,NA,TGTGCCAGCAGGCCGGGGGTAAACACCGGGGAGCTGTTTTTT,CASRPGVNTGELFF
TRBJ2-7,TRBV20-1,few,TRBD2,TGCAGTGCTAGCCATCCATTGGGACTAGCGGGATTGAAGGAGCAGTACTTC,CSASHPLGLAGLKEQYF
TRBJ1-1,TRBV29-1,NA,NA,TGCAGCGTTGAAGGCGGGTCGGACACTGAAGCTTTCTTT,CSVEGGSDTEAFF
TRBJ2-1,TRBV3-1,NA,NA,TGTGCCAGCAGCCCCTTTTTAGGGCAAGAGCAGTTCTTC,CASSPFLGQEQFF
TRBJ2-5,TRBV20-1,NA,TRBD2,TGCAGTGCCGGGGCTTCGAGGGGAGGGCCAGAGACCCAGTACTTC,CSAGASRGGPETQYF
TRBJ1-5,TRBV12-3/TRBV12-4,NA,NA,TGTGCCAGCAGTTCTCCGGGACAAAGCAATCAGCCCCAGCATTTT,CASSSPGQSNQPQHF
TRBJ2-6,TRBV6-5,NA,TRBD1,TGTGCCAGCAGTTACTCTGGGACAGGGGCATTCGGGGCCAACGTCCTGACTTTC,CASSYSGTGAFGANVLTF
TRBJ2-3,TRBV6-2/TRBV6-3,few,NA,TGTGCCAGCAGCTACACCCTCGGGACTAGCACAGATACGCAGTATTTT,CASSYTLGTSTDTQYF
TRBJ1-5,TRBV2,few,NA,TGTGCCAGCAGTGAGAAAACGGGGGCGGGAAGCAATCAGCCCCAGCATTTT,CASSEKTGAGSNQPQHF
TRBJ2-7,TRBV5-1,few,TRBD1,TGCGCCAGCAGCCGGACAGGGGCTTCCTACGAGCAGTACTTC,CASSRTGASYEQYF
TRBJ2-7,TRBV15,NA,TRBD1,TGTGCCACCAGCGGGCCGAACAGGGGATCCTACGAGCAGTACTTC,CATSGPNRGSYEQYF
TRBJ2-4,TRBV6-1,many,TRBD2,TGTGCCAGCAGTAGCGGGGGGGCATCCAAAAACATTCAGTACTTC,CASSSGGASKNIQYF
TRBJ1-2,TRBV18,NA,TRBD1,TGTGCCAGCTCACCTACGACAGGGGCGAACTATGGCTACACCTTC,CASSPTTGANYGYTF
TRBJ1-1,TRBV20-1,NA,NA,TGCAGTGCTAGACAAGACATAACTGAAGCTTTCTTT,CSARQDITEAFF
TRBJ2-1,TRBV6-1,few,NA,TGTGCCAGCAGTCCTCCTTCCGGGGGCCGGGGCAATGAGCAGTTCTTC,CASSPPSGGRGNEQFF
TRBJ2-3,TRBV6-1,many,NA,TGTGCCAGCAGGCGAGTGGGCTCCTCGACAGATACGCAGTATTTT,CASRRVGSSTDTQYF
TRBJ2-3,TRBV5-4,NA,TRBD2,TGTGCCAGCAGCTTTCGGCTAGCGGCACCCTTAACTAGCACAGATACGCAGTATTTT,CASSFRLAAPLTSTDTQYF
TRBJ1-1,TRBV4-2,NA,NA,TGTGCCAGCAGCCCTGCCCTCGGGAACACTGAAGCTTTCTTT,CASSPALGNTEAFF
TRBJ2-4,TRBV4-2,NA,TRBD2,TGTGCCAGCAGCCGCCCCTCCCCTAGCGGGGTTCTAGACTTC,CASSRPSPSGVLDF
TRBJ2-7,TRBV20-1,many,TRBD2,TGCAGTGCTGTGGGGGCTAGCGGGATCCTTTCCTACGAGCAGTACTTC,CSAVGASGILSYEQYF
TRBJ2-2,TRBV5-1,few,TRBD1,TGCGCCAGCAGCTTGAGACAGGGCGACACCGGGGAGCTGTTTTTT,CASSLRQGDTGELFF
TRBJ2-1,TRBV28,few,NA,TGTGCCAGCAGGGGCGGGGCAGGGCGGAATGAGCAGTTCTTC,CASRGGAGRNEQFF
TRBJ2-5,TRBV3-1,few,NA,TGTGCCAGCAGCCTATATCGGTTGCGGGTCCGCCAAGAGACCCAGTACTTC,CASSLYRLRVRQETQYF
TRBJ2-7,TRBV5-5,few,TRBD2,TGTGCCAGCAGCCCGCTGGCGGGAGAGATGTACGAGCAGTACTTC,CASSPLAGEMYEQYF
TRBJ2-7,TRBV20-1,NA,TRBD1,TGCAGTGCTAGAGAAGGAGGACAGGGTAACTTC,CSAREGGQGNF
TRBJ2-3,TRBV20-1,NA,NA,TGCAGTGTTGGAAGGCAGGGGGGGACAGATACGCAGTATTTT,CSVGRQGGTDTQYF